The rows below give T cell receptor beta chains drawn from one sample of a study of graft-versus-host responses after intestinal transplantation. TCRdb's table, derived via immunoSEQ multiplex PCR, lists solely in-frame clones and lacks some. The repertoire holds tens of thousands of clones, with around 92% as singletons. No antigen has been identified for these receptors. The material sequenced was unstimulated CD4+ T cells sorted from spleen or lymph node cells, taken before intestinal transplant. The source is a human donor who received an intestinal transplant. The CDR3 runs from the conserved cysteine through the conserved F or W. A D gene is named only where the DNA matches it firmly.

d_gene: TRBD1
v_gene: TRBV19
j_gene: TRBJ1-5
len: 16
CDR3aa: CASSMGLDRGYQPQHF

d_gene: NA
v_gene: TRBV30
j_gene: TRBJ1-4
len: 16
CDR3aa: CAWSIPGLTGREKLFF

d_gene: TRBD1
v_gene: TRBV4-3
j_gene: TRBJ1-5
len: 17
CDR3aa: CASSLRQGTLSNQPQHF

d_gene: TRBD1
v_gene: TRBV11-2
j_gene: TRBJ2-7
len: 14
CDR3aa: CASMPGTGGYEQYF

d_gene: NA
v_gene: TRBV6-5
j_gene: TRBJ1-5
len: 14
CDR3aa: CASRALAGNQPQHF

d_gene: TRBD1
v_gene: TRBV6-5
j_gene: TRBJ2-1
len: 14
CDR3aa: CASSQLQGWREQFF

d_gene: NA
v_gene: TRBV18
j_gene: TRBJ1-3
len: 13
CDR3aa: CASSTGTSNTIYF

d_gene: NA
v_gene: TRBV4-3
j_gene: TRBJ1-2
len: 14
CDR3aa: CASSQASGVGGYTF

d_gene: NA
v_gene: TRBV4-1
j_gene: TRBJ1-1
len: 14
CDR3aa: CASSQGTPNTEAFF

d_gene: NA
v_gene: TRBV7-2
j_gene: TRBJ1-4
len: 16
CDR3aa: CASSLMSGATNEKLFF

d_gene: TRBD1
v_gene: TRBV5-1
j_gene: TRBJ2-7
len: 15
CDR3aa: CASSLGDRGTYEQYF

d_gene: NA
v_gene: TRBV19
j_gene: TRBJ2-3
len: 13
CDR3aa: CASSGGLARTQYF

d_gene: TRBD2
v_gene: TRBV6-1
j_gene: TRBJ2-7
len: 16
CDR3aa: CASSVGSGGASYEQYF

d_gene: TRBD2
v_gene: TRBV19
j_gene: TRBJ2-1
len: 11
CDR3aa: CASRLADEQFF

d_gene: TRBD1
v_gene: TRBV27
j_gene: TRBJ2-5
len: 13
CDR3aa: CATGQGRKETQYF

d_gene: TRBD2
v_gene: TRBV14
j_gene: TRBJ2-7
len: 17
CDR3aa: CASSQETGGALLHEQYF

d_gene: TRBD1
v_gene: TRBV2
j_gene: TRBJ1-3
len: 16
CDR3aa: CASSRQGPRSGNTIYF

d_gene: TRBD1
v_gene: TRBV5-1
j_gene: TRBJ2-7
len: 14
CDR3aa: CASSTRQGFYEQYF

d_gene: NA
v_gene: TRBV10-3
j_gene: TRBJ2-3
len: 16
CDR3aa: CAISESWSSGTDTQYF

d_gene: NA
v_gene: TRBV30
j_gene: TRBJ1-5
len: 12
CDR3aa: CAWSSGNQPQHF

d_gene: TRBD1
v_gene: TRBV10-2
j_gene: TRBJ2-7
len: 14
CDR3aa: CASRGTVFSYEQYF

d_gene: NA
v_gene: TRBV12-2
j_gene: TRBJ2-3
len: 16
CDR3aa: CASRPEGGEGTDTQYF

d_gene: NA
v_gene: TRBV30
j_gene: TRBJ1-3
len: 16
CDR3aa: CAWSVPVLAGRNTIYF

d_gene: TRBD1
v_gene: TRBV25-1
j_gene: TRBJ1-1
len: 14
CDR3aa: CASSVGQGEYEAFF

d_gene: NA
v_gene: TRBV14
j_gene: TRBJ1-3
len: 18
CDR3aa: CASSQRTLWRPSGNTIYF

d_gene: TRBD2
v_gene: TRBV6-1
j_gene: TRBJ2-2
len: 15
CDR3aa: CASRVAGDEGGELFF

d_gene: TRBD1
v_gene: TRBV2
j_gene: TRBJ1-3
len: 14
CDR3aa: CASSTTGAGNTIYF

d_gene: TRBD1
v_gene: TRBV7-9
j_gene: TRBJ2-7
len: 16
CDR3aa: CASSLEWDRGLGEQYF

d_gene: TRBD1
v_gene: TRBV5-1
j_gene: TRBJ1-6
len: 15
CDR3aa: CASSLVGGFNSPLHF

d_gene: NA
v_gene: TRBV16
j_gene: TRBJ1-4
len: 16
CDR3aa: CASSKTTVPTNEKLFF

d_gene: NA
v_gene: TRBV20-1
j_gene: TRBJ1-4
len: 11
CDR3aa: CSARGGEKLFF

d_gene: TRBD2
v_gene: TRBV30
j_gene: TRBJ2-2
len: 17
CDR3aa: CAWSVRLLAGGARELFF

d_gene: TRBD2
v_gene: TRBV9
j_gene: TRBJ2-3
len: 15
CDR3aa: CASSASGGAKDTQYF

d_gene: NA
v_gene: TRBV5-1
j_gene: TRBJ1-2
len: 15
CDR3aa: CASRAGVNGGYGYTF

d_gene: TRBD2
v_gene: TRBV7-2
j_gene: TRBJ2-2
len: 17
CDR3aa: CASSPRSGGANTGELFF

d_gene: NA
v_gene: TRBV7-8
j_gene: TRBJ1-1
len: 14
CDR3aa: CASSLGGLNTEAFF

d_gene: NA
v_gene: TRBV15
j_gene: TRBJ2-7
len: 16
CDR3aa: CATSRVGTLTGYEQYF

d_gene: NA
v_gene: TRBV2
j_gene: TRBJ1-1
len: 12
CDR3aa: CASSDRNTEAFF

d_gene: NA
v_gene: TRBV7-9
j_gene: TRBJ2-5
len: 12
CDR3aa: CASSGTQETQYF

d_gene: TRBD1
v_gene: TRBV6-1
j_gene: TRBJ1-5
len: 12
CDR3aa: CASSSGTGVQHF

d_gene: TRBD1
v_gene: TRBV5-4
j_gene: TRBJ1-5
len: 17
CDR3aa: CASSPSPGQGGNQPQHF

d_gene: TRBD1
v_gene: TRBV27
j_gene: TRBJ1-1
len: 14
CDR3aa: CASSPGTVNTEAFF

d_gene: NA
v_gene: TRBV15
j_gene: TRBJ2-3
len: 15
CDR3aa: CATSRDWTGTDTQYF

d_gene: TRBD2
v_gene: TRBV4-3
j_gene: TRBJ2-3
len: 14
CDR3aa: CASSFSSGQDTQYF

d_gene: NA
v_gene: TRBV19
j_gene: TRBJ2-5
len: 13
CDR3aa: CASSRYGVTTQYF

d_gene: NA
v_gene: TRBV29-1
j_gene: TRBJ1-2
len: 11
CDR3aa: CSAGGDNGYTF

d_gene: NA
v_gene: TRBV12-5
j_gene: TRBJ1-3
len: 14
CDR3aa: CASGLTNSGNTIYF

d_gene: NA
v_gene: TRBV4-3
j_gene: TRBJ1-5
len: 14
CDR3aa: CASSQVPASGPQHF

d_gene: TRBD1
v_gene: TRBV19
j_gene: TRBJ1-5
len: 15
CDR3aa: CASSVGQGDNQPQHF

d_gene: TRBD1
v_gene: TRBV7-9
j_gene: TRBJ2-6
len: 18
CDR3aa: CASSSGTGFYSGANVLTF

d_gene: TRBD1
v_gene: TRBV13
j_gene: TRBJ1-2
len: 14
CDR3aa: CASSSQGQGHGYTF

d_gene: TRBD2
v_gene: TRBV7-2
j_gene: TRBJ2-3
len: 16
CDR3aa: CASSPLRRGGTDTQYF

d_gene: NA
v_gene: TRBV27
j_gene: TRBJ1-2
len: 15
CDR3aa: CASSPTTSTGYGYTF

d_gene: NA
v_gene: TRBV5-5
j_gene: TRBJ1-1
len: 14
CDR3aa: CASSLPVSNTEAFF

d_gene: NA
v_gene: TRBV5-1
j_gene: TRBJ2-3
len: 14
CDR3aa: CASSLAGSPDTQYF

d_gene: NA
v_gene: TRBV4-3
j_gene: TRBJ2-3
len: 15
CDR3aa: CASSLALTPGDTQYF

d_gene: TRBD1
v_gene: TRBV7-9
j_gene: TRBJ1-1
len: 15
CDR3aa: CASSLTRGEHTEAFF

d_gene: TRBD2
v_gene: TRBV9
j_gene: TRBJ2-5
len: 15
CDR3aa: CASSASGGGSETQYF

d_gene: TRBD1
v_gene: TRBV7-9
j_gene: TRBJ1-5
len: 16
CDR3aa: CASSLIGTEKNQPQHF